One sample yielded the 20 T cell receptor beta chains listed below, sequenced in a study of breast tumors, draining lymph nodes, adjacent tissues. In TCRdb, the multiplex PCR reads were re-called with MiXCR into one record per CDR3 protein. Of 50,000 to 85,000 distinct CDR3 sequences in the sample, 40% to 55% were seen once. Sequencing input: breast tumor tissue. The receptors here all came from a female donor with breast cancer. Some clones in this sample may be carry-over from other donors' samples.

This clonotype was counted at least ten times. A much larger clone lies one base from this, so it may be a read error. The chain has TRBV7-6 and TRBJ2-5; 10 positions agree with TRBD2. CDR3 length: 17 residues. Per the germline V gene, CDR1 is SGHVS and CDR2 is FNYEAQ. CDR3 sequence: CASSLGEREGFQEPQYF. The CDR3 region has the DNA TGTGCCAGCAGCTTAGGAGAGCGGGAGGGTTTCCAAGAGCCCCAGTACTTC.

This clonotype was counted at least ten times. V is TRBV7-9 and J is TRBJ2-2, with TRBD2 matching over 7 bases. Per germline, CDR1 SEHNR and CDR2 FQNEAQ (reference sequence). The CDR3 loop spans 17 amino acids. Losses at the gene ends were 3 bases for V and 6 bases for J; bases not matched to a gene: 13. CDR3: CASSFRAGDYPAGELFF. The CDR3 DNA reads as TGTGCCAGCAGCTTCCGGGCGGGGGACTACCCCGCCGGGGAGCTGTTTTTT.

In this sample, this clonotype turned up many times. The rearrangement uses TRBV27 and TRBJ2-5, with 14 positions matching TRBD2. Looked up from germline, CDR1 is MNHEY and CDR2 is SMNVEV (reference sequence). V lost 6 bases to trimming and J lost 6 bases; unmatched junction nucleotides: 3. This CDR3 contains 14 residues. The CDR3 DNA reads TGTGCCAGCAGGGGACTAGCGGGAGCCAAGACCCAGTACTTC. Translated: CASRGLAGAKTQYF.

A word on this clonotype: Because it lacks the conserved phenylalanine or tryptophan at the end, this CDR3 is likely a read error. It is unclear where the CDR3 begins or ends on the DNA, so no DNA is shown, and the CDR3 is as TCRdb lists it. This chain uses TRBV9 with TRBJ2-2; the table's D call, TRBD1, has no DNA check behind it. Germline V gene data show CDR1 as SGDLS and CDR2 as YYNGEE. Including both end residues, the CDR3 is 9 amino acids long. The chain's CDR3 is CASSVEGTY.

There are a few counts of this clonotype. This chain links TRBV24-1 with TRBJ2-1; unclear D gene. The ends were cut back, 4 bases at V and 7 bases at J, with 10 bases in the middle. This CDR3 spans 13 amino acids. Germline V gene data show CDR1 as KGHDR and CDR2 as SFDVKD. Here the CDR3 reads CATSDSDENEQFF. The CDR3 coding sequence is TGTGCCACCAGTGACTCTGACGAGAATGAGCAGTTCTTC.

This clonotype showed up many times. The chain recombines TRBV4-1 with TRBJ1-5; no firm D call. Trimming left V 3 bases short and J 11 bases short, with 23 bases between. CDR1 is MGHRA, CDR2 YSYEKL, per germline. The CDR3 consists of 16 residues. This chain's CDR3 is CASSQGWVATVATQHF. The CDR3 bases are TGCGCCAGCAGCCAGGGTTGGGTGGCAACAGTGGCGACCCAGCATTTT.

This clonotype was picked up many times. DNA of the CDR3: TGTGCCAGCAGCTTGGTGGACGCACTTTCACCCCTCCACTTT. Translated: CASSLVDALSPLHF. The rearrangement joins TRBV5-6 to TRBJ1-6; D is unresolved. V was pared by 0 bases and J by 9 bases, with 10 bases between. The germline V gene has CDR1 SGHDT and CDR2 YYEEEE. The CDR3 extends over 14 amino acids.

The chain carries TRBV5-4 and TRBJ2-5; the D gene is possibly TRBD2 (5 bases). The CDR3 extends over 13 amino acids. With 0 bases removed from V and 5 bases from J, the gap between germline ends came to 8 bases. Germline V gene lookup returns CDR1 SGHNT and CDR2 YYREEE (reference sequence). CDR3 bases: TGTGCCAGCAGCTTGGACGGGGTGGAGACCCAGTACTTC. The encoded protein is CASSLDGVETQYF.

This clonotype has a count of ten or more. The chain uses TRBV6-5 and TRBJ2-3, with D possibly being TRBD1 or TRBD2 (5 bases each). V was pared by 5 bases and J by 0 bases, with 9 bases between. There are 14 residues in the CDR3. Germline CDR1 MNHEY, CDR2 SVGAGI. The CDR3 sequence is CASSHRDSTDTQYF. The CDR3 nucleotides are TGTGCCAGCAGTCACCGGGACAGCACAGATACGCAGTATTTT.

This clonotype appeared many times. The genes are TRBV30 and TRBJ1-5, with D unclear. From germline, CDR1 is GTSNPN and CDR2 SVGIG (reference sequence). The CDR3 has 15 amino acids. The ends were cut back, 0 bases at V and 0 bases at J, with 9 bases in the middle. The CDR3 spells CAWSVQIDSNQPQHF. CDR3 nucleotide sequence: TGTGCCTGGAGTGTACAGATAGATAGCAATCAGCCCCAGCATTTT.

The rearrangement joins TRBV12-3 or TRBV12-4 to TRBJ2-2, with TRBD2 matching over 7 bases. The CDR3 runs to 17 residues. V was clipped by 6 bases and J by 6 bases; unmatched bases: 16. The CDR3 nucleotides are TGTGCCAGCAGCCAACTCGGGTCCGTGGGAGGGTCCGGGGAGCTGTTTTTT. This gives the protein CASSQLGSVGGSGELFF.

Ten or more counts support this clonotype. The CDR3 DNA sequence: TGTGCCAGCAGCCCGCCCGGCAGGGACAGGGGGCGCTGGGGCTATGGCTACACCTTC. This gives the protein CASSPPGRDRGRWGYGYTF. The V call is TRBV7-9, the J call TRBJ1-2; 12 bases are a match to TRBD1. The length of the CDR3 is 19 residues. Germline lookup yields CDR1 SEHNR and CDR2 FQNEAQ (reference sequence). V lost 5 bases and J lost 4; bases outside the gene matches: 17.

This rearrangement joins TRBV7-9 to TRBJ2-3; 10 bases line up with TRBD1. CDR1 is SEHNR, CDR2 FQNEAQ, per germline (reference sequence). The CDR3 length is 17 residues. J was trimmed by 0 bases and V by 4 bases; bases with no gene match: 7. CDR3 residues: CASSSSGTGVSTDTQYF. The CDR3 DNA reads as TGTGCCAGCAGCTCCTCCGGGACAGGGGTTAGCACAGATACGCAGTATTTT.

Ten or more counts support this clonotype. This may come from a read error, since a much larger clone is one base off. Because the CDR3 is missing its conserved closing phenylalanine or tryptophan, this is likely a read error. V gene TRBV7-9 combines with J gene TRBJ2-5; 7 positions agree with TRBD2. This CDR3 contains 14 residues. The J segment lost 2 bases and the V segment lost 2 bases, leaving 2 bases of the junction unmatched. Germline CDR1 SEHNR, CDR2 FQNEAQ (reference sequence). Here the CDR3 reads CASSLRAGQETQYL. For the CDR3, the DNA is TGTGCCAGCAGCTTACGAGCGGGGCAAGAGACCCAGTACCTC.

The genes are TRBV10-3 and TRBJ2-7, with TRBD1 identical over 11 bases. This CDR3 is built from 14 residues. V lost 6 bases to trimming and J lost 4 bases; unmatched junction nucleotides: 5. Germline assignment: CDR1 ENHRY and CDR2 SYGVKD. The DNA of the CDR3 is TGTGCCATCAGGGCCCGGGACAGGGGGTACGAGCAGTACTTC. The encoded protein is CAIRARDRGYEQYF.

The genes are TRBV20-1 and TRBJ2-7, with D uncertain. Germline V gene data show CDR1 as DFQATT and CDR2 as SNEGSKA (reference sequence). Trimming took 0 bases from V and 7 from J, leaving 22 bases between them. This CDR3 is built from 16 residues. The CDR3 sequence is CSARDFSRATNREQYF. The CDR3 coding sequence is TGCAGTGCTAGAGATTTCTCTCGGGCTACCAATCGGGAGCAGTACTTC.

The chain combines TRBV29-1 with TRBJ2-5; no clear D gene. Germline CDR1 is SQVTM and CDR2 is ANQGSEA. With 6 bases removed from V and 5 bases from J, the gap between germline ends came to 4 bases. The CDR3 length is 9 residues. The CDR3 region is CSVGETQYF. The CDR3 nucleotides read TGCAGCGTAGGGGAGACCCAGTACTTC.

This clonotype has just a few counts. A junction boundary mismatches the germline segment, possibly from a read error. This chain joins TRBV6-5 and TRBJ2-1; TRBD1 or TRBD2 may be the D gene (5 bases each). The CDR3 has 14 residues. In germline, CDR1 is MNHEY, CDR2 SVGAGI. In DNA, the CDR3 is TGTGCCAGCAGTCACTCGAGGGGAAAGAATGAGCAGTTCTTC. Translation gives CASSHSRGKNEQFF.

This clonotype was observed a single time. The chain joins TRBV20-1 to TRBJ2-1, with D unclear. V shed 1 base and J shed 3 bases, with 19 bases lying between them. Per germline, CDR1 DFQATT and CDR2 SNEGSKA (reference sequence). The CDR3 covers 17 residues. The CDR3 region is CSARAYRNSSYYNEQFF. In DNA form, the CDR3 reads TGCAGTGCTAGAGCCTATCGGAATAGCTCGTACTACAATGAGCAGTTCTTC.

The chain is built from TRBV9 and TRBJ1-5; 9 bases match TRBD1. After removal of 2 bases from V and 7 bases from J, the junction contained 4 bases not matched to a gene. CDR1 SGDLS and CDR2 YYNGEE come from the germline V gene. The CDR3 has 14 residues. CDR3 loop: CASSVTGGEQPQHF. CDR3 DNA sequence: TGTGCCAGCAGCGTTACAGGGGGCGAGCAGCCCCAGCATTTT.